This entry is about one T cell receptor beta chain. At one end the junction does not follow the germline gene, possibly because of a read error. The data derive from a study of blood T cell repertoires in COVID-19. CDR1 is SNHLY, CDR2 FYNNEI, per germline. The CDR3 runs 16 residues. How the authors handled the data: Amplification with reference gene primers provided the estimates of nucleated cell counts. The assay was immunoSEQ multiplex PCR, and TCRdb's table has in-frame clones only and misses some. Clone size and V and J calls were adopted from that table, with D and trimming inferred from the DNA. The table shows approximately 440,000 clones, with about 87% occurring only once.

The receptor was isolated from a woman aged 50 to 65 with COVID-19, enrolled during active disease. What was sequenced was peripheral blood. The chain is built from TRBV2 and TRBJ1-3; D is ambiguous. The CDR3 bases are TGTGCCAGCACTGAAGTACCGGGTTCCACTGGAAACACCATATATTTT. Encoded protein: CASTEVPGSTGNTIYF.